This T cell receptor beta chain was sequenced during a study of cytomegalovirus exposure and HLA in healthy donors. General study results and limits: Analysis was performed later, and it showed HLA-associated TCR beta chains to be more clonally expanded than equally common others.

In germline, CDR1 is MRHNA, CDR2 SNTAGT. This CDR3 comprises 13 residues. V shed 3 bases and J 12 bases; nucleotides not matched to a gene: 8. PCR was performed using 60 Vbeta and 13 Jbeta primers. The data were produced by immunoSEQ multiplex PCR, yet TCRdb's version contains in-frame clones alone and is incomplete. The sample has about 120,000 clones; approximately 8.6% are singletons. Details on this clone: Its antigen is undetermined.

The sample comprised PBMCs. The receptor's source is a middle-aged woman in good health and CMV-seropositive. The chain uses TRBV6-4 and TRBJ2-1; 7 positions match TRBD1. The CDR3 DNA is TGTGCCAGCAGTGAGTTGCCCCGGGACAGGCAGTTCTTC. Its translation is CASSELPRDRQFF.